The next 2 T cell receptor beta chains were all read from a single sample in a study of blood T cell repertoires in COVID-19. Only in-frame clones appear in the TCRdb table, and some are missing; sequencing was by immunoSEQ multiplex PCR. The sample records 200,000 to 250,000 clones, roughly four fifths being singletons. The specimen was peripheral blood. All receptors derive from a woman of 80 years or more with acute or convalescent COVID-19.

J is TRBJ1-6 and V is TRBV27, with D possibly TRBD1 on 5 matching bases. The CDR3 runs 15 residues. V was trimmed by 3 bases and J by 7 bases, leaving 13 bases between them. Germline CDR1 reads MNHEY; CDR2 reads SMNVEV (reference sequence). The CDR3 DNA is TGTGCCAGCAGTTTTCTCGCTCGGGGGAATTCACCCCTCCACTTT. It translates to CASSFLARGNSPLHF.

The rearrangement links TRBV21-1 to TRBJ1-5. TRBV21-1 is a pseudogene segment. The CDR3 is 17 amino acids. The DNA for the CDR3 is TGTGCCAGCAGTTCCGGGAGGGGGCCGACTGGCAATCAGCCCCAGCATTTT. It encodes CASSSGRGPTGNQPQHF.